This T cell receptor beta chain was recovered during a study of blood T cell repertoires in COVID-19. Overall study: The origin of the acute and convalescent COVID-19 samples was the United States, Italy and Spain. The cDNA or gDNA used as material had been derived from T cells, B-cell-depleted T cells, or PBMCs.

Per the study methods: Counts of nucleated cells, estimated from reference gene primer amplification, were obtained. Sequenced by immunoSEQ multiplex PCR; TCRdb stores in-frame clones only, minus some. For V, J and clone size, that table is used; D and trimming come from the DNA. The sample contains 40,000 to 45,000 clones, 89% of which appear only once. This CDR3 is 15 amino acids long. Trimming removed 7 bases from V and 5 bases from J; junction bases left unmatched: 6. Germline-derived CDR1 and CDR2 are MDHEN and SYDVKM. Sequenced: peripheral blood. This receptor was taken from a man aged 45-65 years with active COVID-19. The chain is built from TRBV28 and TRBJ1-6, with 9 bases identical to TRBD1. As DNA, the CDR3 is TGTGCCAGCAATTGGGGGACAGGGAATAATTCACCCCTCCACTTT. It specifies CASNWGTGNNSPLHF.